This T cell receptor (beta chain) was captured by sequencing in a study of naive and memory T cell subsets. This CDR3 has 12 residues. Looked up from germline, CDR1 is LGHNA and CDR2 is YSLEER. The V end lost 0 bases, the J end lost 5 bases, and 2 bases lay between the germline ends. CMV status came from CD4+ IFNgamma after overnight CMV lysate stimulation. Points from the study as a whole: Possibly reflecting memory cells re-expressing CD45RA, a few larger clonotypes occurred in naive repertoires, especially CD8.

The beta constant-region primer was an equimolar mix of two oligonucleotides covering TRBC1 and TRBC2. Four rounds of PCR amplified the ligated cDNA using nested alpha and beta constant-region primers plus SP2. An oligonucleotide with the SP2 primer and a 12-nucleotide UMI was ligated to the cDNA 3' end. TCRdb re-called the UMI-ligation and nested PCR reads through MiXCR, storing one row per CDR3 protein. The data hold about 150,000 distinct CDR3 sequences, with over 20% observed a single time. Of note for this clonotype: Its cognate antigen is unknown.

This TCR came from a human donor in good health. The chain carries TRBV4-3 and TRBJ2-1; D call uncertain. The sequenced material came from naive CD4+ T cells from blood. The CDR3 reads CASSQDDNEQFF. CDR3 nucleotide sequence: TGCGCCAGCAGCCAAGATGACAATGAGCAGTTCTTC.